The entry below describes one TCR beta chain. This clonotype was observed a few times. Its antigen target is currently unknown. No base quality information exists; no much larger clone differs at one position. Library preparation was by 5' RACE. These reads were obtained on an Illumina HiSeq 2500. A second PCR of about 6 to 11 cycles was run with a J-beta primer mix and a sample-barcoded 5' primer. Each TCR beta cDNA molecule received a unique molecular identifier from a template-switch 5' adaptor carrying 12 random nucleotides. Each sample yielded at least 3 million CDR3-containing paired-end reads. First-strand cDNA was synthesized from all RNA with the Mint cDNA synthesis kit, primed by a TRBC-specific oligonucleotide. After uracil-DNA glycosylase treatment, a first 18-cycle PCR used universal primers M1SS and BC2_uni_R on all cDNA. As for the original processing: For normalization, 1 million high-quality reads were randomly selected from each sample, with every read carrying a distinct molecular identifier. Reads with shared molecular identifiers were discarded instead of being binned into consensus sequences. MiTCR, with a Q25 quality threshold and the strictest error-elimination algorithm, was used for CDR3 identification, clonotype clustering and error correction. A nonparametric unseen species model with Euler transformation was used to estimate lower-bound total TCR beta diversity. The public reads were reanalyzed by TCRdb: fastp trimming at Q25, MiXCR alignment, in-frame beta chains only. Rows with a matching CDR3 protein are joined into one entry that keeps the most common DNA and genes. The V and J calls and clone size come from TCRdb's table, not from the authors' own analysis. The sample data list around 1.5 million distinct CDR3 sequences, and around 59% of these were observed just once. The top ten constitute approximately 7% of the sample.

Including the terminal cysteine and phenylalanine, the CDR3 comprises 12 residues. Only the CDR3 portion is preserved as DNA: 36 bases, with reading frame beginning at the first base. As encoded in the germline V gene, CDR1 is SGHRS while CDR2 is YFSETQ. V lost 3 bases and J lost 5 bases; the stretch between them is 7 bases long. The data belong to a study of blood T cells in healthy people across ages (dated by TCRdb to the mid-2010s). With regard to the full study: Template switching captured roughly one uniquely barcoded TCR beta cDNA molecule per two T cells in model experiments. Age-related changes in TCR beta repertoire diversity were measured in the study by deep sequencing normalized with unique cDNA molecular identifiers. Donors were grouped into four age groups: young (average roughly 17 years), middle-aged (39), aged (around 56) and long-lived (about 90). To avoid experimental bias, donors of different ages were randomly spread across the sequencing lanes. Using the same blood draw, the study looked at two additional independent replicas of 1 million unique cDNA reads for two donors, one aged 18 to 30 and the other aged 80 or older.

On the study overall, not on this receptor specifically: Total diversity estimates from one million sequenced T cells were considered lower bounds and underestimates. The percentage of naive T cells measured by flow cytometry correlated strongly with observed TCR beta diversity. Since profiling was done on bulk unsorted PBMCs, naive and antigen-experienced compartments could not be conclusively compared. Compared with the aged group, more naive CD4+ T cells, fewer expanded clones and increased TCR diversity were shown by the long-lived group, suggesting age selection. As age increased, observed TCR beta diversity per million T cells dropped in a roughly linear way, and a significant reduction was already evident by age 40. Donor CMV infection status was unknown, potentially confounding age-related changes in expanded clonotypes.

Systemically healthy Caucasian individuals from Russia, about 38 in total and aged about 6 to 100 years, were included as donors. Each donor gave ten milliliters of peripheral blood, collected into EDTA-treated Vacutainer tubes. Ficoll-Paque density-gradient centrifugation was used to isolate PBMCs, with at least 7 million obtained per sample. Trizol reagent was used to extract total RNA from the PBMCs, yielding at least 6 micrograms per sample. Naive CD45RAhigh/CD27high T cell percentages were measured by flow cytometry on a PBMC aliquot from every donor. The sequence was obtained from a man between 18 and 35 years old in good health. The chain is assembled from TRBV5-1 and TRBJ2-3; the D gene is unclear. The sample was blood. The DNA sequence is as follows: TGCGCCAGCAGCTGGGGTCGAGATACGCAGTATTTT. This yields the protein CASSWGRDTQYF.